This TCR beta chain was identified in a study of cytomegalovirus exposure and HLA in healthy donors. Data came from immunoSEQ multiplex PCR; TCRdb stores just in-frame clones and leaves some out. This table has approximately 97,000 clones, under 95% appearing once. This clone was recorded only once. Its target is unknown. Whole-study findings and limits: High sensitivity and specificity were reportedly achieved when the classifier diagnosed cytomegalovirus status. Researchers counted approximately 160 TCR beta chains as cytomegalovirus-associated. Whilst most TCR sequences proved rare, a subset of public TCRs occurred across many donors.

V lost 0 bases and J lost 1; bases outside the gene matches: 12. This CDR3 has 19 residues. This chain joins TRBV23-1 and TRBJ2-7; 10 bases fit TRBD2. TRBV23-1 is flagged as an ORF with uncertain function. What was sequenced was PBMCs. The sequence was collected from a woman in her thirties in good health and CMV-seropositive. CDR3 region: CASSQSSVLAGGSSYEQYF. The CDR3 DNA sequence: TGCGCCAGCAGTCAATCCAGTGTATTAGCGGGAGGAAGTTCCTACGAGCAGTACTTC.